Each of the 24 T cell receptor beta chains below was sequenced from the same sample in a study of blood T cells in healthy people across ages. The authors ran a second PCR of about 7 to 11 cycles using a sample-barcoded 5' primer and a J-beta primer mix. TCRdb recomputed calls from the 5' RACE reads with MiXCR, one row per CDR3 protein. The table has 1.8 million or so distinct CDR3 sequences, about two fifths seen once. Sequenced: blood. These receptor sequences come from a human donor in good health.

CDR3 protein: CAIKTSGGYQETQYF. The CDR3 coding sequence is TGTGCCATCAAGACTAGCGGGGGGTACCAAGAGACCCAGTACTTC. V and J are TRBV10-3 and TRBJ2-5, with TRBD2 matching over 13 bases. CDR3 length equals 15 residues. Germline V gene sequence: CDR1 ENHRY, CDR2 SYGVKD. Trimming took 7 bases from V and 0 from J; bases not matched to a gene: 2.

The V call is TRBV28, the J call TRBJ2-7; 8 bases agree with TRBD1. J lost 3 bases, V lost 8 bases, and 9 bases had no gene match. CDR1 and CDR2 from the germline V gene are MDHEN and SYDVKM. CDR3 length equals 14 residues. CDR3 sequence (DNA): TGTGCCAGCGGCGGAACAGGGGGAGACTACGAGCAGTACTTC. This sequence encodes CASGGTGGDYEQYF.

Of note for this clonotype: Germline and junction disagree at one end, which may indicate a read error. J is TRBJ2-3 and V is TRBV7-9, with a weak D call TRBD1 (6 bases). Per the germline V gene, CDR1 is SEHNR and CDR2 is FQNEAQ (reference sequence). The CDR3 is made up of 13 amino acids. The CDR3, as DNA: TGTGCCAGCAGTTTCGACAGGCTAGATGCGCAGTATTTT. Amino acid sequence: CASSFDRLDAQYF.

The chain combines TRBV4-1 with TRBJ2-1, with 8 positions matching TRBD1. The CDR3 has 17 residues. In germline, CDR1 is MGHRA, CDR2 YSYEKL. V trimming: 5 bases; J trimming: 2 bases; junction bases outside the gene matches: 11. The CDR3 coding sequence is TGCGCCAGCAGCGAAACCACCGGGACAGGTACCTACAATGAGCAGTTCTTC. It codes for CASSETTGTGTYNEQFF.

V and J are TRBV7-8 and TRBJ2-7, with 7 bases fitting TRBD1. J lost 1 base, V lost 5 bases, and 11 bases had no gene match. The CDR3 consists of 16 residues. Germline V gene data show CDR1 as SGHVS and CDR2 as FQNEAQ. CDR3 in DNA: TGTGCCAGCAGCAACAAGCCAGGACAGGCATCCTACGAGCAGTACTTC. Translated, it gives CASSNKPGQASYEQYF.

At least ten counts were recorded for this clonotype. The rearrangement uses TRBV7-7 and TRBJ2-1; TRBD1 matches at 10 bases. Trimming cost V 5 bases and J 5 bases; bases outside gene matches: 6. The CDR3 contains 15 residues. Germline V gene sequence: CDR1 SSHAT, CDR2 FNYEAQ (reference sequence). CDR3 region: CASSLDRGGNNEQFF. Here the CDR3 DNA reads TGTGCCAGCAGCCTGGACAGGGGGGGTAACAATGAGCAGTTCTTC.

This clonotype was recorded a few times. The chain uses TRBV20-1 and TRBJ2-1; 9 bases align to TRBD2. The V gene's germline CDR1 is DFQATT and CDR2 SNEGSKA (reference sequence). With 7 bases clipped from V and 4 bases from J, the junction kept 8 bases outside the gene matches. There are 14 residues in the CDR3. CDR3 sequence: CSVKTSGLYNEQFF. As DNA, the CDR3 is TGCAGTGTCAAGACTAGCGGTCTTTACAATGAGCAGTTCTTC.

This clonotype showed up just a few times. The genes are TRBV7-9 and TRBJ2-5; maybe TRBD2 (6 bases). The CDR3 has 17 residues. CDR1 and CDR2 from the germline V gene are SEHNR and FQNEAQ (reference sequence). V was cut by 5 bases and J by 5 bases, with 24 bases left in between. CDR3 loop: CASSHPPGDPRVETQYF. Here the CDR3 DNA reads TGTGCCAGCAGCCACCCTCCGGGGGACCCCAGGGTGGAGACCCAGTACTTC.

The chain uses TRBV4-1 and TRBJ1-2, with unresolved D. The CDR3 runs 13 residues. Germline V lookup: CDR1 MGHRA, CDR2 YSYEKL. The V end lost 3 bases, the J end lost 1 base, and 6 bases lay between the germline ends. For the CDR3, the DNA is TGCGCCAGCAGCCAGGGGAATAACTATGGCTACACCTTC. Its translation is CASSQGNNYGYTF.

This sequence joins TRBV7-2 and TRBJ1-1; D may be TRBD1 (5 bases). CDR1 is SGHTA and CDR2 is FQGNSA in the germline V gene. V lost 5 bases and J lost 3, with 13 bases in between. CDR3 length: 14 residues. The CDR3, as DNA: TGTGCCAGCAGCCGAGAGGGGTGGGACACTGAAGCTTTCTTT. Protein sequence: CASSREGWDTEAFF. Full variable domain (missing parts from reference TRBV7-2 and TRBJ1-1): GAGVSQSPSNKVTEKGKDVELRCDPISGHTALYWYRQSLGQGLEFLIYFQGNSAPDKSGLPSDRFSAERTGGSVSTLTIQRTQQEDSAVYLCASSREGWDTEAFFGQGTRLTVV.

This sequence joins TRBV7-2 and TRBJ1-1; D gene unclear. This CDR3 is 15 amino acids long. Looked up from germline, CDR1 is SGHTA and CDR2 is FQGNSA. V was cut by 3 bases and J by 3 bases, with 14 bases left in between. CDR3 sequence: CASSFRVPEYTEAFF. The CDR3 DNA is TGTGCCAGCAGCTTCCGGGTACCTGAATACACTGAAGCTTTCTTT. Drawing the rest from reference TRBV7-2 and TRBJ1-1, the complete variable domain is GAGVSQSPSNKVTEKGKDVELRCDPISGHTALYWYRQSLGQGLEFLIYFQGNSAPDKSGLPSDRFSAERTGGSVSTLTIQRTQQEDSAVYLCASSFRVPEYTEAFFGQGTRLTVV.

This clonotype was observed a few times. The chain combines TRBV12-3 or TRBV12-4 with TRBJ1-1; the match to TRBD1 covers 7 bases. The CDR3 is 19 residues long. V shed 3 bases and J 1 base; nucleotides not matched to a gene: 17. The DNA for the CDR3 is TGTGCCAGCAGTTTCCTGACAACTTCAGGGGGGGGAAGGAACACTGAAGCTTTCTTT. Translated: CASSFLTTSGGGRNTEAFF.

This clonotype was seen at least ten times. The chain joins TRBV7-2 to TRBJ2-1; 12 positions agree with TRBD2. The CDR3 loop spans 18 amino acids. The V gene end was trimmed by 1 base and the J gene end by 4 bases; junction bases not matched to a gene: 8. CDR1 SGHTA and CDR2 FQGNSA come from the germline V gene. CDR3 sequence: CASSLVLTSGGVYNEQFF. CDR3 nucleotide sequence: TGTGCCAGCAGCTTAGTATTGACTAGCGGGGGAGTATACAATGAGCAGTTCTTC. The full variable domain, rest sourced from reference TRBV7-2 and TRBJ2-1, is GAGVSQSPSNKVTEKGKDVELRCDPISGHTALYWYRQSLGQGLEFLIYFQGNSAPDKSGLPSDRFSAERTGGSVSTLTIQRTQQEDSAVYLCASSLVLTSGGVYNEQFFGPGTRLTVL.

This chain's CDR3 is CASSQDPDPRGVVYF. For the CDR3, the DNA is TGTGCCAGCAGCCAAGATCCCGATCCCAGGGGTGTAGTGTACTTC. The V call is TRBV3-1, the J call TRBJ2-7; D possibly corresponds to TRBD1 (6 bases). This CDR3 spans 15 amino acids. Per germline, CDR1 LGHDT and CDR2 YNNKEL (reference sequence). The V gene lost 0 bases and the J gene lost 12 bases, with 21 bases spanning the gap.

The J gene is TRBJ2-2, the V gene TRBV12-5; tentatively, D is TRBD1 (6 bases). CDR1 LGHNT and CDR2 FRNRAP come from the germline V gene. V was cut by 1 base and J by 1 base, with 13 bases left in between. The CDR3 extends over 17 amino acids. The CDR3 nucleotides read TGTGCTAGTGGTTTGGACCCCACAGGGAGGAACACCGGGGAGCTGTTTTTT. Translation: CASGLDPTGRNTGELFF.

The CDR3 protein is CASSLGSRRSDQPQHF. The CDR3 DNA is TGTGCCAGCAGTTTAGGGAGCAGGAGGAGCGATCAGCCCCAGCATTTT. The chain uses TRBV12-3 or TRBV12-4 and TRBJ1-5; D is uncertain. Trimming stripped 1 base from V and 5 bases from J, with 15 bases between. The CDR3 is 16 residues long.

The chain is built from TRBV29-1 and TRBJ1-2; D perhaps matches TRBD1 (5 bases). The CDR3 contains 11 residues. The V end was cut by 4 bases, the J end by 8 bases, with 11 bases between. Germline values: CDR1 SQVTM, CDR2 ANQGSEA. The CDR3 DNA is TGCAGCGTTGCAGGGTCTCAGGGCTACACCTTC. Its protein product is CSVAGSQGYTF.

The gene calls are TRBV12-3 or TRBV12-4 and TRBJ2-1, with 8 bases identical to TRBD1. V gave up 5 bases and J gave up 14 bases; unmatched junction bases: 8. The CDR3 runs to 12 residues. The chain's CDR3 is CASSLVGQGKFF. The DNA of the CDR3 is TGTGCCAGCAGTCTAGTAGGACAGGGAAAGTTCTTC.

The chain uses TRBV2 and TRBJ1-3; D remains unclear. Trimming removed 7 bases from V and 0 bases from J, with 16 bases in between. Per germline, CDR1 SNHLY and CDR2 FYNNEI. The length of the CDR3 is 16 residues. CDR3 DNA sequence: TGTGCCAGCACCTTGAACACTCAGAGCTCTGGAAACACCATATATTTT. It encodes CASTLNTQSSGNTIYF.

This chain uses TRBV5-1 with TRBJ2-6; no clear D gene. Germline loops: CDR1 SGHRS, CDR2 YFSETQ. The CDR3 covers 16 residues. V was clipped by 0 bases and J by 4 bases, with 11 bases between them. The CDR3 region is CASSLVFSSGANVLTF. CDR3 DNA sequence: TGCGCCAGCAGCTTGGTCTTCTCGTCAGGGGCCAACGTCCTGACTTTC.

The rearrangement joins TRBV7-2 to TRBJ1-2, with D perhaps matching TRBD1 (6 bases). The CDR3 runs to 14 residues. V dropped 2 bases and J dropped 7 bases, with 14 bases sitting between them. Germline-derived CDR1 and CDR2 are SGHTA and FQGNSA. The CDR3 DNA follows: TGTGCCAGCAGCTTAAGTGCAGGGGAGGGTGGCTACACCTTC. This encodes CASSLSAGEGGYTF.

The chain combines TRBV6-6 with TRBJ1-5; weak D call: TRBD1 (5 bases). Per germline, CDR1 MNHNY and CDR2 SVGAGI (reference sequence). The CDR3 has 15 residues. Trimming took 5 bases from V and 8 from J, leaving 19 bases between them. The CDR3 here is CASSGDDSGFEPQHF. Written as DNA, the CDR3 is TGTGCCAGCAGTGGGGATGACAGTGGGTTCGAGCCCCAGCATTTT.

This clonotype has a handful of counts. The chain is built from TRBV29-1 and TRBJ2-3; TRBD1 matches at 7 bases. The germline V gene has CDR1 SQVTM and CDR2 ANQGSEA. There are 14 residues in the CDR3. With 7 bases clipped from V and 2 bases from J, the junction kept 9 bases outside the gene matches. The CDR3, as DNA: TGCAGCGCCTGGCCGGACAGGACCACAGATACGCAGTATTTT. As protein: CSAWPDRTTDTQYF.

In this sample, this clonotype turned up a few times. The rearrangement links TRBV6-2 or TRBV6-3 to TRBJ1-1; D possibly corresponds to TRBD1 (5 bases). Germline V lookup: CDR1 MNHEY, CDR2 SVGEGT. CDR3 length equals 15 residues. Trimming took 6 bases from V and 5 from J, leaving 19 bases between them. For the CDR3, the DNA is TGTGCCAGCAGGCCTACAGGAGGGTCAATGACTGAAGCTTTCTTT. Its translation is CASRPTGGSMTEAFF.